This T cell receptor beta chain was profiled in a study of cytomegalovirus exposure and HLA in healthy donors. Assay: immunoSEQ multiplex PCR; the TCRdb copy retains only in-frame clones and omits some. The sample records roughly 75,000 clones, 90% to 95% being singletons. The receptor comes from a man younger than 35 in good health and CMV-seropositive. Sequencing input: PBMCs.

The CDR3 DNA reads TGTGCCAGCAGCGGCGACAACTCTGGAAACACCATATATTTT. It encodes CASSGDNSGNTIYF. V and J are TRBV9 and TRBJ1-3; no definite D call. Germline V gene sequence: CDR1 SGDLS, CDR2 YYNGEE. The CDR3 length is 14 residues. Trimming shortened V by 3 bases and J by 0 bases, and 7 bases separated the two germline ends.